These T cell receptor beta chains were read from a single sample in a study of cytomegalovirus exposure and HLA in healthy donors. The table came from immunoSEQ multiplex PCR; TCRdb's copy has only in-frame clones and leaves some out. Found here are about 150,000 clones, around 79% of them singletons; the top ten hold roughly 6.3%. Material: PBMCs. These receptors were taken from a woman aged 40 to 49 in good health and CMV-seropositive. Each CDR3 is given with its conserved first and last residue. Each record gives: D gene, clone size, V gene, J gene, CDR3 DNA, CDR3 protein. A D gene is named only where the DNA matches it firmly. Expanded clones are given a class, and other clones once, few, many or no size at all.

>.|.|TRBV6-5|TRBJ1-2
TGTGCCAGCAGTAAGCTCGGTTACTATGGCTACACCTTC
CASSKLGYYGYTF
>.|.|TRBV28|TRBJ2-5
TGTGCCAGCAGTTTATTAGATTGGTCTGGACAGAATATTCGCCAAGAGACCCAGTACTTC
CASSLLDWSGQNIRQETQYF
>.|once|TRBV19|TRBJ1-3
TGTGCCAGTAGTATTCGCGGTTCTGGCAGACTCTTCTCTGGAAACACCATATATTTT
CASSIRGSGRLFSGNTIYF
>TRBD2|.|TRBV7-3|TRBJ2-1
TGTGCCAGCAGCCTAAGCGGGGGAAACAATGAGCAGTTCTTC
CASSLSGGNNEQFF
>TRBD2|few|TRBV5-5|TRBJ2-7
TGTGCCAGCAGCTTGCGGGGGGTCGAGACAAACCAGCAGTACTTC
CASSLRGVETNQQYF
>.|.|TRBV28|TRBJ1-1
TGTGCCAGCATTCGGTCGAACACTGAAGCTTTCTTT
CASIRSNTEAFF
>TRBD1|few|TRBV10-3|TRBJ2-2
TGTGCCATCGCACCCTCAGGGGGACAGGGGGCCGGGGAGCTGTTTTTT
CAIAPSGGQGAGELFF
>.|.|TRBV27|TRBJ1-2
TGTGCCAGCAGTTTGTGGGCCGCGGGGAGCGGAGGCTACACCTTC
CASSLWAAGSGGYTF
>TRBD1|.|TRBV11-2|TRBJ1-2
TGTGCCAGCAGTTCAGGGGGCGGCTACACCTTC
CASSSGGGYTF
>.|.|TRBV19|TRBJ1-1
TGTGCCAGTCGAACAGGGCTCAACACTGAAGCTTTCTTT
CASRTGLNTEAFF
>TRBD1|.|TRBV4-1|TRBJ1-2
TGCGCCAGCAGAGGGGACAGGGCGACGGGTGGCTACACCTTC
CASRGDRATGGYTF
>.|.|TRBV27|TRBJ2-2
TGTGCCAGCAGTTTCCGGAACACCGGGGAGCTGTTTTTT
CASSFRNTGELFF
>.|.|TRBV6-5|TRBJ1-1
TGTGCCAGCAGTTCACAGGGTAGCCCTGAAGCTTTCTTT
CASSSQGSPEAFF
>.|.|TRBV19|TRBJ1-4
TGTGCCAGTAGCCGAGGGGGACCCTCTAATGAAAAACTGTTTTTT
CASSRGGPSNEKLFF
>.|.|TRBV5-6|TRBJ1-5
TGTGCCAGCAGCTTGGCCGGAGGGTCGGCCCAGCATTTT
CASSLAGGSAQHF
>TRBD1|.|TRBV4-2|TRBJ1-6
TGTGCCAGCAGCCAATTGGCGGACAGGGGTAATTCACCCCTCCACTTT
CASSQLADRGNSPLHF
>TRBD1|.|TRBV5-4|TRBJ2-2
TGTGCCAGCGCAACAGGGGTGAACACCGGGGAGCTGTTTTTT
CASATGVNTGELFF
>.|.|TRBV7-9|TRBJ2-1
TGTGCCAGCAGCCCCGGGGGAACGGTTAATGAGCAGTTCTTC
CASSPGGTVNEQFF
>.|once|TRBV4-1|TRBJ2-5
TGCGCCAGCAGCCAAGATAACTTGGAGCAGTACTTC
CASSQDNLEQYF
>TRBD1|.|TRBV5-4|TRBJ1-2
TGTGCCAGCAGCTTCGGACAGGCTAACTATGGCTACACCTTC
CASSFGQANYGYTF
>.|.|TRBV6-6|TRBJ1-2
TGTGCCAGCAGTCAACTGGACAGCTATGGCTACACCTTC
CASSQLDSYGYTF
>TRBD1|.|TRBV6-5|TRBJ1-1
TGTGCCAGCATATCCGGGACAGTCCTCCTAAAAGCTTTCTTT
CASISGTVLLKAFF
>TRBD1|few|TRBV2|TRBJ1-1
TGTGCCAGCAGTGGAAGACAGGGGGGTTCTGAAGCTTTCTTT
CASSGRQGGSEAFF
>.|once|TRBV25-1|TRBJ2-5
TGTGCCAGCAGCCTCGCCGAGCGGGAGACCCAGTACTTC
CASSLAERETQYF
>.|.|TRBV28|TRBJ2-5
TGTGCCAGCAGTTTTTTTAGGGATCTGGGTAGCGGCGTGGAGTACTTC
CASSFFRDLGSGVEYF
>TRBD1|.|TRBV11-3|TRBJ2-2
TGTGCCAGCAGCCTAGGGGACAGGGGGACCGGGGAGCTGTTTTTT
CASSLGDRGTGELFF
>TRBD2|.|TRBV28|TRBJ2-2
TGTGCCAGCAGTTTGCTACCCGGGACTAGCGGTACCGGGGAGCTGTTTTTT
CASSLLPGTSGTGELFF
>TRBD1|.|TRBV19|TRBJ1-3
TGTGCCAGTAGCCGACGACAGGGGTCGAGCTCTGGAAACACCATATATTTT
CASSRRQGSSSGNTIYF
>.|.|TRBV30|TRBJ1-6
TGTGCCTGGAGTGCACAGGGCCGGGTTTCACCCCTCCACTTT
CAWSAQGRVSPLHF
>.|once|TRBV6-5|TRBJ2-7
TGTGCCAGCAGTCGTTCACAGGGATCTTACGAGCAGTACTTC
CASSRSQGSYEQYF
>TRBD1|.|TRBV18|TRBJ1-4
TGTGCCAGCTCTCCGGGACAGGGGGCGGAAAAACTGTTTTTT
CASSPGQGAEKLFF
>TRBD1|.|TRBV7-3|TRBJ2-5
TGTGCCAGCAGCTTAATAGGAGTGTCGGGGACAGGGGGCAAAAGTGAGACCCAGTACTTC
CASSLIGVSGTGGKSETQYF
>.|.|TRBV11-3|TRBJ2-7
TGTGCCAGCAGCTTGGGCGGACTCTCTGAGCAGTACTTC
CASSLGGLSEQYF
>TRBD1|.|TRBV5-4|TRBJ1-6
TGTGCCAGCAGCTTGGAGAGGACAGGGTCTTCTTCACCCCTCCACTTT
CASSLERTGSSSPLHF
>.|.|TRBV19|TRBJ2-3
TGTGCCAGTAGTGTCACAGGGTCAGATACGCAGTATTTT
CASSVTGSDTQYF
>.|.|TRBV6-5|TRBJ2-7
TGTGCCAGCAGTTACTCGGGACACCAGCAGTACTTC
CASSYSGHQQYF
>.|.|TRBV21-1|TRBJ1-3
TGTGCCAGCAGCAAGGCTGAGGACATGTCCTCAGGAAACACCATATATTTT
CASSKAEDMSSGNTIYF
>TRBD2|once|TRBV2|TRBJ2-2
TGTGCCAGCTTCGGCGGGGGTGGTAAGACCGGGGAGCTGTTTTTT
CASFGGGGKTGELFF
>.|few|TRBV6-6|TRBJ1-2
TGTGCCAGTCGCCGACTGGGGGCCTATGGCTACACCTTC
CASRRLGAYGYTF
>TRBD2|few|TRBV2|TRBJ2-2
TGTGCCAGCTCTCCCCAACTAGCGGTCGCCGGGGAGCTGTTTTTT
CASSPQLAVAGELFF
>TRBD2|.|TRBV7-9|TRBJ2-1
TGTGCCAGCAGCTTAGTGCTAGCGGGGGGGCCCTACAATGAGCAGTTCTTC
CASSLVLAGGPYNEQFF